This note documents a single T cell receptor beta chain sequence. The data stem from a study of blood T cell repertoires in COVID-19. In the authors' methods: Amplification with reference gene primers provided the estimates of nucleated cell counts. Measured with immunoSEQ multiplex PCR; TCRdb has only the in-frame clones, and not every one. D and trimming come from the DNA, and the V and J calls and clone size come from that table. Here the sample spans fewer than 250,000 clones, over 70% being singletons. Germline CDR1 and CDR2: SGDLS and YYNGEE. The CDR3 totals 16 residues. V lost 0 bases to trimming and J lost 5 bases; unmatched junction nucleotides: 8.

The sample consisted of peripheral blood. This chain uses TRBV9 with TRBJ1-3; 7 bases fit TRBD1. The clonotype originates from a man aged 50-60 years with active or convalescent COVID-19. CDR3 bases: TGTGCCAGCAGCGTAGAGGGGGCCGCTGGTCGAAACACCATATATTTT. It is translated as CASSVEGAAGRNTIYF. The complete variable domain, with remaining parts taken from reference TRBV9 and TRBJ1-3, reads DSGVTQTPKHLITATGQRVTLRCSPRSGDLSVYWYQQSLDQGLQFLIQYYNGEERAKGNILERFSAQQFPDLHSELNLSSLELGDSALYFCASSVEGAAGRNTIYFGEGSWLTVV.